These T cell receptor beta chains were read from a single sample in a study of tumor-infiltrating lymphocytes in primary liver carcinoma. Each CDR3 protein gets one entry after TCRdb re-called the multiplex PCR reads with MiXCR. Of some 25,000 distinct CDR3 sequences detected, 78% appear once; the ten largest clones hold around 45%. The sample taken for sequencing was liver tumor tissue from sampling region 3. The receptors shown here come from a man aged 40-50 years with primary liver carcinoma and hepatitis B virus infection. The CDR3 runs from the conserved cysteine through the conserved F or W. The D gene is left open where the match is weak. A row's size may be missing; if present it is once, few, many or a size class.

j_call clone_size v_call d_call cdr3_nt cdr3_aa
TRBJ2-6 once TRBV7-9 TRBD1 TGTGCCAGCAGCATGGGGACAGGAGCTGGGGCCAACCTCCTGACTTTC CASSMGTGAGANLLTF
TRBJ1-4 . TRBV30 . TGTGCCTGGACTGTATCACTACGCAAGGCGTTGCCAACGGAAAAACAGTTTTTT CAWTVSLRKALPTEKQFF
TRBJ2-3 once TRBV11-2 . TGTGCCAGCAGCTTAGATGGGGGCACAGATGAGCAGTATTTT CASSLDGGTDEQYF
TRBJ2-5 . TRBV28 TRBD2 TGTGCCAGTAATGAAAGGCGGGGGATCATAGAGACCCAGTACTTC CASNERRGIIETQYF
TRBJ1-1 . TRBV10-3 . TGTGCCATCAGTGACCGCTACACGAAGACTGAAGCTTTCTTC CAISDRYTKTEAFF
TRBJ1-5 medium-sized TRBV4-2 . TGTGCCAGCAGCCAAGAGCCCGGGATTAGCAATCAGCCCCAGCATTTT CASSQEPGISNQPQHF
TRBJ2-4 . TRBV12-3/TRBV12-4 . TGTGCCAGCAGTTTATGGGGCGGGGAGGACATAACCAAAAACATTCAGTACTTC CASSLWGGEDITKNIQYF
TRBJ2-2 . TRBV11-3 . TGTGCCAGGTGGCCTTTTAAACCCATCACCGGGGAGCTGTTTTTT CARWPFKPITGELFF
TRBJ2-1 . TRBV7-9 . TGTGCCGGCAGCTTACCTTATCAGGGGCCTAAAACAGATGAGCAGTTCTTC CAGSLPYQGPKTDEQFF
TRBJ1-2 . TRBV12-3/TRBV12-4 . TGTGCCAGCAGTTCTTGGGGACCGGGGCAGAAAGTGTATGGCTACACCTTC CASSSWGPGQKVYGYTF
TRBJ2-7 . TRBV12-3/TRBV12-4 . TGTGCCAGTAGTTTAGGACAGTGGGCCAGCTACGAGCAGTACTTC CASSLGQWASYEQYF
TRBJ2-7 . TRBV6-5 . TGTGCCAGCAGCCGGACAGATGCCTACGTGTGGTACTTC CASSRTDAYVWYF
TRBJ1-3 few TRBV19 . TGTACCAGTAGAGGACAGAACTCTGGAAACACCATATATTTT CTSRGQNSGNTIYF
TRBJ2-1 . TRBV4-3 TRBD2 TGCGCCAGCAGCCAAGGGCTCCCGGGACTAGCGGGAGCCGAGCAGTTATTC CASSQGLPGLAGAEQLF
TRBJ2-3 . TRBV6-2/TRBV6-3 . TGTGCCAGCGGGTCATATGAGGAAATCGATACGCAGTATTTT CASGSYEEIDTQYF
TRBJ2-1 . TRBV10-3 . TGTGCCATCAACTCCCCTTGGAAGGAGCAGTTCTTC CAINSPWKEQFF
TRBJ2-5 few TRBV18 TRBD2 TGTGCCAGCTCACTAAGGACTAGCGGGAGTGAGAAGATGCAGTACTTC CASSLRTSGSEKMQYF
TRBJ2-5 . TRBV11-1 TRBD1 TGTGCCAGCAATGGACAGGTGCAGGTAGAGACCCAGTACTTC CASNGQVQVETQYF
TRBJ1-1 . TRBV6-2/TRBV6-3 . TGTACCAGCAATTACCAAGAGCTGAACACTGAAGCTTTCTTT CTSNYQELNTEAFF
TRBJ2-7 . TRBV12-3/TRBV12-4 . TGCCCCAGCAGTTTAATAGGCTCCGGTAGCTCCTACGGGCAGTACTTC CPSSLIGSGSSYGQYF
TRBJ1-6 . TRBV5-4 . TGTGTCAGTAGCATAGAGCCGGAGGGGGCCCTCCACTTT CVSSIEPEGALHF
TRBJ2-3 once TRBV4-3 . TGTGCCAGCAGCCAAGGAGTCCTCTTAGCAGATACGCACTATTTT CASSQGVLLADTHYF
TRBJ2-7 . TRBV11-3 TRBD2 TGTGCCAGCAGCTTACACCCCCCCGGGACTAGCGTCTTCAATGAGCAGTCCTTC CASSLHPPGTSVFNEQSF
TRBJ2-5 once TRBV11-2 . TGTCCCAGCAGCTTAGTGAAGCTAGCCCTGGGAAAAAAAGAGACCCAGTACTTC CPSSLVKLALGKKETQYF
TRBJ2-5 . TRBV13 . TGTGCAAGCAGCCCTACCCGGATAGGAGGGGAAGAGACCCAGTACTTC CASSPTRIGGEETQYF
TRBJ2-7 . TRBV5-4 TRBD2 TGTGCCAGCAGCTCTGGACTAGCGGGAGAAGTAGACTACGTGCAGTACTTC CASSSGLAGEVDYVQYF
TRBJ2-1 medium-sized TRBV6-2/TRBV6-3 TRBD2 TGTGCCAGCAGTTACAGTGGGACTAACAATGAGCAGTTCTTC CASSYSGTNNEQFF
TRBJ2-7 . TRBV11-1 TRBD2 TGTGCTAGCAGCTTAGAGGGACTAGTGGAACTTCTTCAGTACTTC CASSLEGLVELLQYF
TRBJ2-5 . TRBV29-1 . TGCGGCGGACTCACCCATGGGATGGAGACCCAGTGCTTC CGGLTHGMETQCF
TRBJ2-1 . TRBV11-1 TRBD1 TGTGTCAGCAGTTTAACCTCCCCGGGACAGGGTAACGATGAGCAGTCCTTC CVSSLTSPGQGNDEQSF
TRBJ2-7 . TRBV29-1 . . CCVGGGNFSEYF
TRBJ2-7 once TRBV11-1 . TGTGCCAGCAGCTTAAGAGGCTCCTTCAGCCTCTACGAGCAGTGCTTC CASSLRGSFSLYEQCF
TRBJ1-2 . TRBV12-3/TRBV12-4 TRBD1 TGTGCCAGCAGTCTCGGACAGGGGGCAAACTACGGCAACACCTTC CASSLGQGANYGNTF
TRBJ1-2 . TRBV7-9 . TGTACCAGCAACCCCGAGGGCAGGCTGTCCCAGTATGGCTACACTTTC CTSNPEGRLSQYGYTF
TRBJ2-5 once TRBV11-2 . TGTGCCAGCAGCCGAACTCCTGGAGGGGGGAAAGAGACCCAATACTTT CASSRTPGGGKETQYF
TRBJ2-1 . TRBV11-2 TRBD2 TGTGACAGGAGCCCCCGGCGGGAGGGATTGGGTGAGCAGTTCTTC CDRSPRREGLGEQFF
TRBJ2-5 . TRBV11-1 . TGTGCCAGCAGTGAACAGATGGAGGTGGATACCCAGTACTTC CASSEQMEVDTQYF
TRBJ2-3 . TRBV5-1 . TGCGCCAGCAGGGGAGCGGTCATAGATACTCAGAATTTT CASRGAVIDTQNF
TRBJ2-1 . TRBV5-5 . TGTGCCAGCAGCCCTGGACGGGGTTCCTACAATGGGCAAATCTTC CASSPGRGSYNGQIF
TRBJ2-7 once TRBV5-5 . TGTGCCAGCAGCTTGGAACAACACATGACTCGGCCCTACGAGCAATACTTC CASSLEQHMTRPYEQYF